This is a list of T cell receptor beta chains from one sample in a study of T cells in Graves' hyperthyroidism and ophthalmopathy. TCRdb re-derived calls from the multiplex PCR reads in MiXCR, one entry per CDR3 protein. Among hundreds of thousands of distinct CDR3 sequences listed, more than 12% were seen once. Material for sequencing was blood. The source of these receptors is a woman aged 25-40 years with Graves' hyperthyroidism. The CDR3 runs from the conserved cysteine through the conserved F or W. The order of the fields is clone size, V gene, J gene, CDR3 protein. Expanded clones get a size class; other rows say once, few or many, or leave the size out.

many	TRBV28	TRBJ2-7	CASSWGGPREQYF
-	TRBV6-1	TRBJ1-5	CASIVEPGGGNQPQHF
few	TRBV4-1	TRBJ2-3	CASRQTSGDTQYF
-	TRBV19	TRBJ1-4	CASSDGTGAYEKLFF
few	TRBV6-1	TRBJ2-3	CASFRRKGDTQYF
many	TRBV6-1	TRBJ2-7	CASSDYRGGYEQYF
few	TRBV29-1	TRBJ1-1	CSVAQGAGTEAFF
many	TRBV2	TRBJ2-3	CASSEPTGTSGRARSDTQYF
-	TRBV5-1	TRBJ2-6	CASTGETGVSGANVLTF
-	TRBV20-1	TRBJ1-6	CSALYRGLSPLHF
many	TRBV12-3/TRBV12-4	TRBJ2-5	CASSWREPPETQYF